This T cell receptor beta chain emerged from a study of CD8 T cells in ankylosing spondylitis. General study points: It was reported that disease-linked clones were significantly enriched in matched ankylosing spondylitis synovial fluid. Typical of ankylosing spondylitis blood, it appeared, was a TCR beta motif of under 10 highly homologous variants.

This clonotype appeared a few times. Its antigen remains unidentified. TCRdb called the 5' RACE reads again in MiXCR, with one record for every CDR3 protein. The profile covers some 290,000 distinct CDR3 sequences, with roughly 20% appearing a single time and about 8.2% taken by the ten largest. The sequence derives from a male donor with ankylosing spondylitis or in good health (not recorded which). Sequencing was performed on blood, either unsorted or a sorted T cell fraction (not recorded which).

The CDR3 reads CASSVLGDSTDTQYF. The CDR3 DNA sequence: TGTGCCAGCAGCGTATTAGGGGATAGCACAGATACGCAGTATTTT. The chain joins TRBV9 to TRBJ2-3; weak D call: TRBD1 (5 bases). Trimming removed 1 base at V and 0 bases at J, with 9 bases between. The germline CDR1 and CDR2 sequences are SGDLS and YYNGEE. The CDR3 is 15 amino acids.